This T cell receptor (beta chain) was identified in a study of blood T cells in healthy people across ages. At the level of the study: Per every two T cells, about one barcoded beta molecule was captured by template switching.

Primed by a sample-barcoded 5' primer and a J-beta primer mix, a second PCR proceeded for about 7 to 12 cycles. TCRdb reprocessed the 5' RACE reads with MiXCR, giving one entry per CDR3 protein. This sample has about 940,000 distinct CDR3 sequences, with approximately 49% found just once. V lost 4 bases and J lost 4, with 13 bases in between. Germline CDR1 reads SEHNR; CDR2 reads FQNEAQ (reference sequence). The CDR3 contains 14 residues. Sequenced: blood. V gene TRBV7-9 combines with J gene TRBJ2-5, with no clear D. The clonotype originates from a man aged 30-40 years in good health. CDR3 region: CASSSLSGRETQYF. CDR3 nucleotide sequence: TGTGCCAGCAGCTCCTTATCGGGTAGAGAGACCCAGTACTTC.